The text below deals with one T cell receptor beta chain. Its antigen is unknown. This sample is drawn from a study of T cell responses to AZD1222 COVID-19 vaccine. Whole-study results and caveats: Vaccine-associated CD4 TCRs spanned spike, dominant at 160-218 and 743-854. There were mostly white British donors and more females than males, and clonal diversity was possibly underestimated. Only a handful of AZD1222 recipients, roughly 6 in all, had baseline seropositivity.

The ends were cut back, 0 bases at V and 11 bases at J, with 14 bases in the middle. The CDR3 spans 15 residues. The V gene's germline CDR1 is MNHEY and CDR2 SVGAGI. Repertoires were generated with immunoSEQ multiplex PCR, while TCRdb's copy carries only in-frame clones and drops some. This repertoire shows 150,000 to 200,000 clones, just over 90% found once; its top ten account for about 1.5%. Sequencing was performed on peripheral blood, taken 28 days after the second AZD1222 dose. The chain employs TRBV6-5 and TRBJ1-6; D is undetermined. This TCR was recovered from an adult who received the AZD1222 COVID-19 vaccine. DNA for the CDR3: TGTGCCAGCAGTTACTCGGACGGCTTAGGGACACCCCTCCACTTT. It is translated as CASSYSDGLGTPLHF.